This TCR beta chain comes out of a study of OX40 agonist ivuxolimab in advanced cancers. General study points: Circulating CD4+ and CD8+ T cells showed clonal expansion by week 6 at 0.1 to 3.0 mg/kg.

A remark on this clone: Antigen specificity is unknown.

TCRdb's copy holds only in-frame clones and misses some; the assay was immunoSEQ multiplex PCR. The table lists about 27,000 clones, about 86% of them singletons, with about 30% in the top ten. This CDR3 has 13 residues. Trimming shortened V by 6 bases and J by 8 bases, and 17 bases separated the two germline ends. The germline CDR1 and CDR2 sequences are SGHKS and YYEKEE (reference sequence). The rearrangement links TRBV5-5 to TRBJ1-2; the D gene is possibly TRBD1 (6 bases). The sequence was collected from an adult with an advanced solid tumor such as melanoma, head and neck, liver or kidney cancer. The sample consisted of CD4+ or CD8+ T cells sorted from blood, taken in a trial of the OX40 agonist ivuxolimab. The CDR3 DNA reads TGTGCCAGCACCCCAGGACAGTCGGGAGGCTACACCTTC. Its protein product is CASTPGQSGGYTF.